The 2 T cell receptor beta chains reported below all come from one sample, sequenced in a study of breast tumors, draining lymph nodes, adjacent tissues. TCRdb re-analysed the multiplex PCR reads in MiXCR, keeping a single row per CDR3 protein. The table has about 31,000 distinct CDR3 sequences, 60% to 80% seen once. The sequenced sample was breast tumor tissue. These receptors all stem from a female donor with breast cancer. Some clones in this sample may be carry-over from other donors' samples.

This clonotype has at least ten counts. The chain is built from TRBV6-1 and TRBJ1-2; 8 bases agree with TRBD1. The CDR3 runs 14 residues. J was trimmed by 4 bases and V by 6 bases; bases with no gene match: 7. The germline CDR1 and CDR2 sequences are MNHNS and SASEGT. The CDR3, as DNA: TGTGCCAGCAGCCCCGGACAGGGAGGCTATGGCTACACCTTC. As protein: CASSPGQGGYGYTF.

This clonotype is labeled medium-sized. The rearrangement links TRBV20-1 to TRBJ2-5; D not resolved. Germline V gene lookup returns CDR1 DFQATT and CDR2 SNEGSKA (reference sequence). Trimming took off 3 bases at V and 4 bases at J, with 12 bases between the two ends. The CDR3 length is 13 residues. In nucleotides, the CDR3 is TGCAGTGCTAGTGACCGGACGGGAGAGACCCAGTACTTC. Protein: CSASDRTGETQYF.